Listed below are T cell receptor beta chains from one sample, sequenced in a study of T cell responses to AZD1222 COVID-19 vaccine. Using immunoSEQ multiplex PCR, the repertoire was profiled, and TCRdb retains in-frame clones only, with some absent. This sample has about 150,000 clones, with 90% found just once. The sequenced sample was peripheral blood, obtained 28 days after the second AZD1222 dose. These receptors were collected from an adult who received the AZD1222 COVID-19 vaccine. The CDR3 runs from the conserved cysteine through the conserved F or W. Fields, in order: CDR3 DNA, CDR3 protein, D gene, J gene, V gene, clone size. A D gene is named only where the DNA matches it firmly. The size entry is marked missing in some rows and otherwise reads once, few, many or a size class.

cdr3_nt: TGTGCCAGTAACCCTGGAAGGAGGAATCAGCCCCAGCATTTT; cdr3_aa: CASNPGRRNQPQHF; d_call: .; j_call: TRBJ1-5; v_call: TRBV19; clone_size: .
cdr3_nt: TGTGCCAGCAGTTTTGGGACAGGGGGCGACCGGCGTCAGCCCCAGCATTTT; cdr3_aa: CASSFGTGGDRRQPQHF; d_call: TRBD1; j_call: TRBJ1-5; v_call: TRBV28; clone_size: few
cdr3_nt: TGCAGTGCTAGTAAGGACCGGGATTCACCCCTCCACTTT; cdr3_aa: CSASKDRDSPLHF; d_call: .; j_call: TRBJ1-6; v_call: TRBV20-1; clone_size: .
cdr3_nt: TGTGCCAGCAGCTTAGCGCGCGCGGGGGGGCCCGGTAGTACAGATACGCAGTATTTT; cdr3_aa: CASSLARAGGPGSTDTQYF; d_call: TRBD2; j_call: TRBJ2-3; v_call: TRBV7-9; clone_size: .
cdr3_nt: TGTGCCAGCAGTCTACCCGGCTACGAGCAGTACTTC; cdr3_aa: CASSLPGYEQYF; d_call: .; j_call: TRBJ2-7; v_call: TRBV6-6; clone_size: .
cdr3_nt: TGTGCCAGCAGCCAACTAGGGAGCGAGCAGTACTTC; cdr3_aa: CASSQLGSEQYF; d_call: .; j_call: TRBJ2-7; v_call: TRBV6-2/TRBV6-3; clone_size: .
cdr3_nt: TGTGCCAGCAGCACGGGACTGCAAGAGACCCAGTACTTC; cdr3_aa: CASSTGLQETQYF; d_call: .; j_call: TRBJ2-5; v_call: TRBV28; clone_size: .
cdr3_nt: TGTGCCAGTAGTATGTGGCAGGGTAACGGCTACACCTTC; cdr3_aa: CASSMWQGNGYTF; d_call: .; j_call: TRBJ1-2; v_call: TRBV19; clone_size: .
cdr3_nt: TGTGCCACCGCCCCTTCACTGGCGCTCGAGCAGTACTTC; cdr3_aa: CATAPSLALEQYF; d_call: .; j_call: TRBJ2-7; v_call: TRBV2; clone_size: .
cdr3_nt: TGTGCCAGCAGCCAGGTGGGACAGGGTGGGGGCTACACCTTC; cdr3_aa: CASSQVGQGGGYTF; d_call: TRBD1; j_call: TRBJ1-2; v_call: TRBV4-2; clone_size: .
cdr3_nt: TGCGCCAGCAGCTTGGCGGTACTAGCGGGACTAACGGGCACCGGGGAGCTGTTTTTT; cdr3_aa: CASSLAVLAGLTGTGELFF; d_call: TRBD2; j_call: TRBJ2-2; v_call: TRBV5-1; clone_size: .
cdr3_nt: TGCGCCAGCAGCCCGTACGGGACAGGGGACCAGCCCCAGCATTTT; cdr3_aa: CASSPYGTGDQPQHF; d_call: TRBD1; j_call: TRBJ1-5; v_call: TRBV5-1; clone_size: .
cdr3_nt: TGCAGCGTTTCCGGCCAGGGAGGGAGTTTGAACACTGAAGCTTTCTTT; cdr3_aa: CSVSGQGGSLNTEAFF; d_call: .; j_call: TRBJ1-1; v_call: TRBV29-1; clone_size: .
cdr3_nt: TGCGCCAGCAGCTCTGGACAGTGGATTAGGACCGGGGAGCTGTTTTTT; cdr3_aa: CASSSGQWIRTGELFF; d_call: .; j_call: TRBJ2-2; v_call: TRBV5-1; clone_size: .
cdr3_nt: TGCGCCATCATCACCTTTATGGGTGCTACTAGCACAGATACGCAGTATTTT; cdr3_aa: CAIITFMGATSTDTQYF; d_call: .; j_call: TRBJ2-3; v_call: TRBV5-1; clone_size: .
cdr3_nt: TGTGCCAGCAGCCCCTGGGGGGAGTACAATGAGCAGTTCTTC; cdr3_aa: CASSPWGEYNEQFF; d_call: .; j_call: TRBJ2-1; v_call: TRBV6-5; clone_size: .